The following is a T cell receptor beta chain sequence with its context. These data belong to a study of blood T cells in healthy people across ages. A second PCR, run for about 7 to 12 cycles, used a sample-barcoded 5' primer plus a J-beta primer mix. A single record per CDR3 protein comes from TCRdb applying MiXCR to the 5' RACE reads. The sample contains 1,300,000 or so distinct CDR3 sequences, around 59% of which appear only once. Trimming took 2 bases from V and 1 from J, leaving 5 bases between them. Germline V gene data show CDR1 as SGHNT and CDR2 as YYREEE (reference sequence). The CDR3 loop spans 13 amino acids.

The TCR originated in a man younger than 35 in good health. This chain joins TRBV5-4 and TRBJ2-3; D gene ambiguous. The sample taken for sequencing was blood. As DNA, the CDR3 is TGTGCCAGCAGCTTCTTTGGCACAGATACGCAGTATTTT. Protein sequence: CASSFFGTDTQYF.